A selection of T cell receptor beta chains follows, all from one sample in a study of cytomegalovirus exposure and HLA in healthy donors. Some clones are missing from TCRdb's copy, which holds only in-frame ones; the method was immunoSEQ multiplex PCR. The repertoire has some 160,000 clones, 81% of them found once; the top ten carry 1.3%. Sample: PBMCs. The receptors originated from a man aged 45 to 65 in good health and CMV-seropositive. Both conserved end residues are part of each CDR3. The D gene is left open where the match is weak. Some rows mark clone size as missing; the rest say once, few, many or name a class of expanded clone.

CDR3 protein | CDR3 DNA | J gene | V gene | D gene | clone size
CASSPRLAGGREQFF | TGTGCCAGCAGTCCAAGACTAGCGGGGGGTCGTGAGCAGTTCTTC | TRBJ2-1 | TRBV27 | TRBD2 | -
CASSWGAYEQYF | TGCGCCAGCAGCTGGGGGGCCTACGAGCAGTACTTC | TRBJ2-7 | TRBV5-1 | - | -
CASRDPGGWQPQHF | TGTGCCAGCAGGGATCCAGGGGGTTGGCAGCCCCAGCATTTT | TRBJ1-5 | TRBV28 | TRBD1 | -
CASSRPTGGKTDTQYF | TGTGCCAGCAGCCGACCGACAGGGGGCAAGACAGATACGCAGTATTTT | TRBJ2-3 | TRBV4-2 | TRBD1 | -
CASSLGRGAGQPQHF | TGTGCCAGCAGCCTAGGCCGGGGGGCAGGTCAGCCCCAGCATTTT | TRBJ1-5 | TRBV7-2 | - | -
CASRGPGNQPQHF | TGTGCCAGCAGGGGGCCGGGCAATCAGCCCCAGCATTTT | TRBJ1-5 | TRBV6-1 | - | -
CASSLGVISGANVLTF | TGTGCCAGCAGCTTGGGAGTTATCTCTGGGGCCAACGTCCTGACTTTC | TRBJ2-6 | TRBV7-2 | - | once
CASSQPRETQYF | TGCGCCAGCAGCCAACCCAGGGAGACCCAGTACTTC | TRBJ2-5 | TRBV4-1 | - | -
CASSFGADTQYF | TGTGCCAGCAGCTTCGGAGCAGATACGCAGTATTTT | TRBJ2-3 | TRBV7-9 | - | -
CASSLERANQPQHF | TGTGCCAGCAGCTTGGAGAGGGCAAATCAGCCCCAGCATTTT | TRBJ1-5 | TRBV7-8 | - | -
CASSSSGKPYTGELFF | TGTGCCAGCAGCTCTAGCGGGAAGCCATACACCGGGGAGCTGTTTTTT | TRBJ2-2 | TRBV7-3 | TRBD2 | once
CASSSRQGANSPLHF | TGTGCCAGCAGCTCCCGACAGGGTGCTAATTCACCCCTCCACTTT | TRBJ1-6 | TRBV5-8 | TRBD1 | few
CASSGGGNYGYTF | TGCGCCAGCAGCGGAGGAGGTAACTATGGCTACACCTTC | TRBJ1-2 | TRBV5-1 | - | -
CASSRAYGTSGNNEQFF | TGCGCCAGCAGCCGCGCATACGGGACTAGCGGGAACAATGAGCAGTTCTTC | TRBJ2-1 | TRBV4-1 | TRBD2 | -
CASSLDREKNEQFF | TGTGCCAGCAGCCTGGACAGGGAAAAAAATGAGCAGTTCTTC | TRBJ2-1 | TRBV6-6 | TRBD1 | few
CASTRDRRDLTGEQFF | TGTGCCAGCACCCGGGACCGACGGGACCTTACAGGGGAGCAGTTCTTC | TRBJ2-1 | TRBV5-4 | - | -
CASSYSFGGPEAFF | TGTGCCAGCAGTTACTCCTTCGGAGGCCCTGAAGCTTTCTTT | TRBJ1-1 | TRBV6-6 | - | -
CASSLAFQGGQETQYF | TGTGCCAGCAGCTTAGCGTTTCAGGGCGGCCAAGAGACCCAGTACTTC | TRBJ2-5 | TRBV7-2 | - | -
CASSPATGHYEQYF | TGTGCCAGTAGCCCCGCGACAGGGCATTACGAGCAGTACTTC | TRBJ2-7 | TRBV19 | TRBD1 | -
CATTSFALGQGNSPLHF | TGTGCCACCACATCGTTCGCCTTGGGACAGGGTAATTCACCCCTCCACTTT | TRBJ1-6 | TRBV28 | TRBD1 | once
CASSVAGGHETQYF | TGTGCCAGCAGCGTGGCGGGAGGTCATGAGACCCAGTACTTC | TRBJ2-5 | TRBV9 | TRBD2 | -
CASTRPSSYEQYF | TGTGCCAGCACGCGGCCTAGCTCCTACGAGCAGTACTTC | TRBJ2-7 | TRBV6-1 | - | -
CASSPDRSSGNTIYF | TGTGCCAGCAGTCCGGACAGAAGCTCTGGAAACACCATATATTTT | TRBJ1-3 | TRBV6-5 | - | -
CASSLPQGLAGVEQYF | TGTGCCAGCAGTTTACCCCAAGGACTAGCGGGAGTAGAGCAGTACTTC | TRBJ2-5 | TRBV28 | TRBD2 | -
CASSPLGGYNEQFF | TGTGCCAGCAGCCCTTTGGGGGGCTACAATGAGCAGTTCTTC | TRBJ2-1 | TRBV2 | - | -
CASSLMTSGVNTEAFF | TGTGCCAGCAGCTTGATGACCAGCGGGGTGAACACTGAAGCTTTCTTT | TRBJ1-1 | TRBV5-6 | - | -
CASSVEVGGTNTGELFF | TGTGCCAGCAGCGTAGAGGTAGGAGGGACGAACACCGGGGAGCTGTTTTTT | TRBJ2-2 | TRBV9 | - | -
CASSAQMSPNYGYTF | TGTGCCAGCAGCGCCCAGATGTCGCCTAACTATGGCTACACCTTC | TRBJ1-2 | TRBV9 | - | -